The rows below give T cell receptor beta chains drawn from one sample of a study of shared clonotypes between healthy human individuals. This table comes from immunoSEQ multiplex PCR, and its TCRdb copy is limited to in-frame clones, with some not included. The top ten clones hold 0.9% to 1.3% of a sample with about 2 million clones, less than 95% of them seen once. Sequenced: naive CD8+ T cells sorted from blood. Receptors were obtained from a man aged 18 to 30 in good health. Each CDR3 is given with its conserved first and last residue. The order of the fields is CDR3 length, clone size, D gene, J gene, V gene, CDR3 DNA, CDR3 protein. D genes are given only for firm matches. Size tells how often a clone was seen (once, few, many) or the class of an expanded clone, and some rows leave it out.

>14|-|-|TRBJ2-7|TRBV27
TGTGCCAGCAGTTTAACCCCGGGGGCCTACGAGCAGTACTTC
CASSLTPGAYEQYF
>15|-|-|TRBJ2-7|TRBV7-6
TGTGCCAGCAGCTTAGAGCCAGGGGATTACTACGAGCAGTACTTC
CASSLEPGDYYEQYF
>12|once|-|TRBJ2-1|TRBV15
TGTGCCACCAGCCCCCAAGGGCATGAGCAGTTCTTC
CATSPQGHEQFF
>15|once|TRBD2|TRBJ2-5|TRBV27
TGTGCCAGCAGTTTCTTAGCGGGATTACAAGAGACCCAGTACTTC
CASSFLAGLQETQYF
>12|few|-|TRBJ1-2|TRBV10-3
TGTGCCATCAGTGATTACGGGAATGGCTACACCTTC
CAISDYGNGYTF
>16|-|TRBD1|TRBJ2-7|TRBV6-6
TGTGCCAGCAGTTACTCAAAGACAGGGTCTGGCTACGAGCAGTACTTC
CASSYSKTGSGYEQYF
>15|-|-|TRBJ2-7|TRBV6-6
TGTGCCAGCAGTTACACTGCGGGGTTTTCCTACGAGCAGTACTTC
CASSYTAGFSYEQYF
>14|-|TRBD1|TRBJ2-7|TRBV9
TGTGCCAGCAGCGTTGGGACAGCTGCCTACGAGCAGTACTTC
CASSVGTAAYEQYF
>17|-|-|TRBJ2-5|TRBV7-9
TGTGCCAGCAGCTTACTGGGCAGACAGGCTCTGGGGGAGACCCAGTACTTC
CASSLLGRQALGETQYF
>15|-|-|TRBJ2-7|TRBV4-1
TGCGCCAGCAGCCAAAAACAGTCAAGCTCCTACGAGCAGTACTTC
CASSQKQSSSYEQYF
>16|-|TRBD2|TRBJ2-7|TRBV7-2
TGTGCCAGCAGCTTCGGCCTAGCGGGAAGCTCCTACGAGCAGTACTTC
CASSFGLAGSSYEQYF